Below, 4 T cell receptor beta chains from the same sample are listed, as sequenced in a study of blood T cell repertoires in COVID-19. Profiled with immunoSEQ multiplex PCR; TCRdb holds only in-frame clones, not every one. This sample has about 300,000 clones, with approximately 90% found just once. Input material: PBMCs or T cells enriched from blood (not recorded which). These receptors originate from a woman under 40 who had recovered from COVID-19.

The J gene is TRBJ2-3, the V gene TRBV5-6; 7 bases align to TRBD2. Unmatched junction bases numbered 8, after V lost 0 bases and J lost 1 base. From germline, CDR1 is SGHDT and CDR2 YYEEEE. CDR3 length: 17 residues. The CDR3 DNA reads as TGTGCCAGCAGCTTGGGAGCGGGGACCAGACGCACAGATACGCAGTATTTT. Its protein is CASSLGAGTRRTDTQYF.

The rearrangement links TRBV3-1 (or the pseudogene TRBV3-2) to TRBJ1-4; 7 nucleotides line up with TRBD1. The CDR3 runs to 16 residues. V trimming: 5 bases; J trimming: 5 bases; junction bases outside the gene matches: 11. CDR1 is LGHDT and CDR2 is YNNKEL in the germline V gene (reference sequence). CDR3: CASSYDGQVQNEKLFF. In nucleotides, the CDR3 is TGTGCCAGCAGCTATGACGGACAGGTCCAAAATGAAAAACTGTTTTTT.

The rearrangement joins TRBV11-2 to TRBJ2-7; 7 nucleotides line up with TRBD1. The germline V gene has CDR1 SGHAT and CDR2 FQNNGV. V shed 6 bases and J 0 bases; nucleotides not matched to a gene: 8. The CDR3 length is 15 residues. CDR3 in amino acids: CASRTFRGNSYEQYF. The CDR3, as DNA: TGTGCCAGCAGGACTTTCAGGGGGAACTCCTACGAGCAGTACTTC.

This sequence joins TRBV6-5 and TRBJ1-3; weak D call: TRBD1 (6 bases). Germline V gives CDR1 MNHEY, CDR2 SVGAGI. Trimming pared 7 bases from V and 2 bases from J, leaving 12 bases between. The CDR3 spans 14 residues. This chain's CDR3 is CASNAGATGNTIYF. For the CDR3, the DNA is TGTGCCAGCAATGCGGGGGCAACTGGAAACACCATATATTTT.